These 15 T cell receptor beta chains share one sample of origin, sequenced in a study of blood T cell repertoires in COVID-19. Sequencing used immunoSEQ multiplex PCR; TCRdb keeps in-frame clones, though not all of them. In the table there are around 90,000 clones, over 80% of which are singletons. The material sequenced was peripheral blood. All receptors come from a woman between 65 and 79 years old with active or convalescent COVID-19.

The rearrangement joins TRBV4-1 to TRBJ2-7; 8 bases map to TRBD2. V was pared by 0 bases and J by 5 bases, with 9 bases of the junction left unmatched. Per germline, CDR1 MGHRA and CDR2 YSYEKL. This CDR3 is 16 amino acids long. This CDR3 is CASSQDGRTSIHEQYF. DNA for the CDR3: TGCGCCAGCAGCCAAGACGGTAGGACTAGCATCCACGAGCAGTACTTC.

This chain joins TRBV10-3 and TRBJ1-5; 7 bases are shared with TRBD1. Germline CDR1 and CDR2: ENHRY and SYGVKD. V lost 0 bases and J lost 4; bases outside the gene matches: 12. This CDR3 is built from 18 residues. CDR3 region: CAISESAGGQLRNQPQHF. In DNA form, the CDR3 reads TGTGCCATCAGTGAGTCTGCGGGGGGACAGCTTCGGAATCAGCCCCAGCATTTT.

The gene calls are TRBV7-2 and TRBJ2-2, with a weak D call TRBD1 (6 bases). Deletions cut 3 bases from V and 6 bases from J, with 17 bases between. The CDR3 contains 16 residues. CDR1 is SGHTA and CDR2 is FQGNSA in the germline V gene. In DNA, the CDR3 is TGTGCCAGCAGCTTTCGCACTACAGGGTCCCCCGGGGAGCTGTTTTTT. Amino acid sequence: CASSFRTTGSPGELFF.

The chain couples TRBV11-3 to TRBJ2-2, with 7 bases identical to TRBD1. In germline, CDR1 is SGHNT, CDR2 YENEEA. V dropped 5 bases and J dropped 3; count of bases not matched to a gene: 9. The CDR3 is 16 amino acids. CDR3 amino acids: CASSLLGGADTGELFF. CDR3 in DNA: TGTGCCAGCAGCCTACTAGGGGGCGCAGACACCGGGGAGCTGTTTTTT.

This clone occurred a few times. This specimen includes other DNA sequences encoding the same CDR3. The chain employs TRBV5-1 and TRBJ1-1, with 9 bases matching TRBD1. Looked up from germline, CDR1 is SGHRS and CDR2 is YFSETQ. The CDR3 is 14 residues long. The ends lost 4 bases at V and 1 base at J; junction bases unmatched: 2. DNA for the CDR3: TGCGCCAGCAGCCTGGACAGGGGGAACACTGAAGCTTTCTTT. This codes for CASSLDRGNTEAFF.

V usage is TRBV6-5 and J usage is TRBJ2-2, with 9 bases lining up with TRBD2. The CDR3 covers 14 residues. V shed 7 bases, J shed 1 base, and the junction held 1 base outside the gene matches. The V gene's germline CDR1 is MNHEY and CDR2 SVGAGI. The CDR3, as DNA: TGTGCCAGCAAAGCGGGGGGGAACACCGGGGAGCTGTTTTTT. This translates into CASKAGGNTGELFF.

The chain carries TRBV6-5 and TRBJ2-5, with 7 nucleotides matching TRBD2. With 9 bases clipped from V and 4 bases from J, the junction kept 5 bases outside the gene matches. The CDR3 runs 12 residues. Per germline, CDR1 MNHEY and CDR2 SVGAGI. CDR3 residues: CASQRGPETQYF. CDR3 DNA: TGTGCCAGTCAGCGGGGACCAGAGACCCAGTACTTC.

This clone was seen once. The gene calls are TRBV7-6 and TRBJ1-2; possible D gene TRBD1, 6 bases. Looked up from germline, CDR1 is SGHVS and CDR2 is FNYEAQ. The CDR3 contains 13 residues. Trimming removed 3 bases at V and 5 bases at J, with 10 bases between. For the CDR3, the DNA is TGTGCCAGCAGCTTGGTCAGGGGATATGGCTACACCTTC. Its protein is CASSLVRGYGYTF.

The genes are TRBV19 and TRBJ2-5; 11 nucleotides agree with TRBD1. V gave up 10 bases and J gave up 3 bases; unmatched junction bases: 4. The CDR3 loop spans 13 amino acids. Germline CDR1 LNHDA, CDR2 SQIVND (reference sequence). The CDR3 protein is CATRDRGKETQYF. In DNA form, the CDR3 reads TGTGCCACCCGGGACAGGGGGAAAGAGACCCAGTACTTC.

The genes are TRBV2 and TRBJ1-1, with 8 bases matching TRBD1. CDR3 length equals 12 residues. The germline gives CDR1 SNHLY, CDR2 FYNNEI. The ends lost 8 bases at V and 11 bases at J; junction bases unmatched: 10. CDR3: CASVSDRGRAFF. CDR3 coding DNA: TGTGCCAGCGTTTCTGACAGGGGTCGGGCTTTCTTT.

The chain has TRBV7-2 and TRBJ1-4; 7 bases agree with TRBD1. Germline CDR1 reads SGHTA; CDR2 reads FQGNSA. With V trimmed by 5 bases and J by 8 bases, 14 bases remained unmatched. CDR3 length: 16 amino acids. The CDR3 DNA reads as TGTGCCAGCAGCCCCCCCAGGGGGTGGTTAGGCGAAAAACTGTTTTTT. Protein: CASSPPRGWLGEKLFF.

The rearrangement joins TRBV3-1 (or the pseudogene TRBV3-2) to TRBJ1-2; possibly TRBD1 for D (6 bases). This CDR3 region has 13 residues. The V end lost 4 bases, the J end lost 8 bases, and 14 bases lay between the germline ends. Per the germline V gene, CDR1 is LGHDT and CDR2 is YNNKEL (reference sequence). In DNA form, the CDR3 reads TGTGCCAGCAGCCCCCGGGGGGGCAGCGGCTACACCTTC. Protein sequence: CASSPRGGSGYTF.

In DNA, the CDR3 is TGTGCCAGCAGCTTGGCAATCCGTTCCTCGGGTGGCTACACCTTC. Its protein is CASSLAIRSSGGYTF. The rearrangement uses TRBV5-6 and TRBJ1-2; unclear D gene. Germline loops: CDR1 SGHDT, CDR2 YYEEEE. This CDR3 is built from 15 residues. The germline V and J ends were trimmed by 0 bases and 7 bases, with 16 bases remaining between them.

The J gene is TRBJ2-6, the V gene TRBV5-6; 14 bases are shared with TRBD2. Per germline, CDR1 SGHDT and CDR2 YYEEEE. The V gene end was trimmed by 4 bases and the J gene end by 3 bases; junction bases not matched to a gene: 9. The CDR3 length is 19 residues. The CDR3 reads CASSRRLAGGPYGANVLTF. DNA of the CDR3: TGTGCCAGCAGCCGCCGACTAGCGGGGGGGCCTTATGGGGCCAACGTCCTGACTTTC.

This clone has just one count. V and J are TRBV4-1 and TRBJ2-5, with D possibly TRBD1 on 5 matching bases. Trimming took off 0 bases at V and 1 base at J, with 18 bases between the two ends. Looked up from germline, CDR1 is MGHRA and CDR2 is YSYEKL. The length of the CDR3 is 18 residues. The CDR3 reads CASSQDVSQGEPQETQYF. The CDR3 bases are TGCGCCAGCAGCCAAGATGTTTCGCAGGGCGAACCCCAAGAGACCCAGTACTTC.